Listed here are 24 T cell receptor beta chains from one sample, sequenced in a study of blood T cell repertoires in COVID-19. This table comes from immunoSEQ multiplex PCR, and its TCRdb copy is limited to in-frame clones, with some not included. The sample shows about 200,000 clones, 75% to 90% of them seen only once. What was sequenced was peripheral blood. The receptors stem from a man between 40 and 49 years old with acute or convalescent COVID-19.

The chain is built from TRBV7-2 and TRBJ2-3; unclear D gene. V was clipped by 0 bases and J by 8 bases, with 6 bases between them. The length of the CDR3 is 12 residues. The germline V gene encodes CDR1 SGHTA and CDR2 FQGNSA. The CDR3 spells CASSLATGTQYF. For the CDR3, the DNA is TGTGCCAGCAGCTTAGCGACGGGTACGCAGTATTTT.

This clone showed up just once. The chain employs TRBV11-2 and TRBJ2-1; 13 bases agree with TRBD2. The germline V gene has CDR1 SGHAT and CDR2 FQNNGV. V lost 5 bases to trimming and J lost 2 bases; unmatched junction nucleotides: 3. This CDR3 comprises 16 residues. CDR3 in amino acids: CASSTGLAGAYNEQFF. The CDR3 DNA reads as TGTGCCAGCAGCACCGGACTAGCGGGGGCCTACAATGAGCAGTTCTTC.

This clone was seen just once. The rearrangement uses TRBV5-1 and TRBJ1-2; TRBD1 might be the D (5 bases). Germline values: CDR1 SGHRS, CDR2 YFSETQ. V was cut by 4 bases and J by 0 bases, with 16 bases left in between. This CDR3 spans 16 amino acids. The CDR3 coding sequence is TGCGCCAGCAGCCCGGGGGTAGGGCCGTCTAACTATGGCTACACCTTC. This gives the protein CASSPGVGPSNYGYTF.

The J gene is TRBJ1-4, the V gene TRBV6-5; D gene uncertain. CDR1 and CDR2 from the germline V gene are MNHEY and SVGAGI. The CDR3 has 13 amino acids. The V end was cut by 6 bases, the J end by 3 bases, with 8 bases between. The CDR3 sequence is CASSLISNEKLFF. The CDR3 DNA follows: TGTGCCAGCAGCTTAATATCTAATGAAAAACTGTTTTTT.

The rearrangement uses TRBV11-1 and TRBJ2-4, with 7 bases fitting TRBD1. Germline V lookup: CDR1 SGHAT, CDR2 FQDESV (reference sequence). The CDR3 has 15 residues. V shed 4 bases, J shed 0 bases, and the junction held 3 bases outside the gene matches. This CDR3 is CASSSAGGAKNIQYF. CDR3 nucleotides: TGTGCCAGCAGCTCCGCAGGGGGAGCCAAAAACATTCAGTACTTC.

This clone was detected only once. The chain employs TRBV3-1 (or the pseudogene TRBV3-2) and TRBJ2-5, with TRBD1 identical over 9 bases. This CDR3 has 16 residues. V gave up 2 bases and J gave up 5 bases; unmatched junction bases: 9. Germline V gene data show CDR1 as LGHDT and CDR2 as YNNKEL (reference sequence). CDR3 amino acids: CASSQLPGQGGETQYF. The CDR3, as DNA: TGTGCCAGCAGCCAACTCCCGGGACAGGGAGGTGAGACCCAGTACTTC.

The chain couples TRBV5-1 to TRBJ2-3, with D perhaps TRBD1 (6 bases). Germline CDR1 is SGHRS and CDR2 is YFSETQ. This CDR3 comprises 18 residues. The V and J ends lost 0 bases and 0 bases respectively, with 17 bases between them. This CDR3 is CASSLEPSGTISTDTQYF. The CDR3 DNA sequence: TGCGCCAGCAGCTTGGAGCCTTCAGGGACAATAAGCACAGATACGCAGTATTTT. Complete variable domain (other parts from reference TRBV5-1 and TRBJ2-3): KAGVTQTPRYLIKTRGQQVTLSCSPISGHRSVSWYQQTPGQGLQFLFEYFSETQRNKGNFPGRFSGRQFSNSRSEMNVSTLELGDSALYLCASSLEPSGTISTDTQYFGPGTRLTVL.

The table lists this clone with a few counts. The V gene is TRBV2, the J gene TRBJ1-1, with D tentatively TRBD1 (5 bases). CDR1 is SNHLY and CDR2 is FYNNEI in the germline V gene. V was cut by 5 bases and J by 9 bases, with 13 bases left in between. There are 12 residues in the CDR3. CDR3 sequence: CASSLQAVKAFF. CDR3 coding DNA: TGTGCCAGCAGTTTACAGGCCGTAAAAGCTTTCTTT.

This chain joins TRBV6-2 or TRBV6-3 and TRBJ2-7; TRBD1 matches at 8 bases. The CDR3 spans 13 residues. From germline, CDR1 is MNHEY and CDR2 SVGEGT. J was trimmed by 3 bases and V by 6 bases; bases with no gene match: 4. The CDR3 reads CASSLDRGYEQYF. The CDR3 coding sequence is TGTGCCAGCAGCCTTGACAGGGGCTACGAGCAGTACTTC.

The rearrangement uses TRBV3-1 (or the pseudogene TRBV3-2) and TRBJ1-2; no clear D gene. This CDR3 contains 15 residues. V lost 1 base and J lost 7, with 16 bases in between. CDR1 LGHDT and CDR2 YNNKEL come from the germline V gene (reference sequence). In DNA, the CDR3 is TGTGCCAGCAGCCAAGGAGGAGGTGGTAGGGTTGGCTACACCTTC. It is translated as CASSQGGGGRVGYTF.

V usage is TRBV9 and J usage is TRBJ2-7; a possible D gene is TRBD2 (7 bases). CDR1 SGDLS and CDR2 YYNGEE come from the germline V gene. This CDR3 has 16 residues. Trimming shortened V by 3 bases and J by 0 bases, and 16 bases separated the two germline ends. The CDR3: CASSAGGASSSYEQYF. The CDR3 nucleotides are TGTGCCAGCAGCGCGGGGGGCGCCTCGAGCTCCTACGAGCAGTACTTC. Together with reference TRBV9 and TRBJ2-7, the CDR3 gives the full variable domain: DSGVTQTPKHLITATGQRVTLRCSPRSGDLSVYWYQQSLDQGLQFLIQYYNGEERAKGNILERFSAQQFPDLHSELNLSSLELGDSALYFCASSAGGASSSYEQYFGPGTRLTVT.

DNA of the CDR3: TGTGCCAGCAGCAAGACTAGCGCGGCGAACACCGGGGAGCTGTTTTTT. It translates to CASSKTSAANTGELFF. J is TRBJ2-2 and V is TRBV9; TRBD2 agrees at 8 bases. The CDR3 extends over 16 amino acids. Germline V CDR1 and CDR2: SGDLS, YYNGEE. V was clipped by 4 bases and J by 0 bases; unmatched bases: 5. The full variable domain, in which reference TRBV9 and TRBJ2-2 provide the parts outside the CDR3, is DSGVTQTPKHLITATGQRVTLRCSPRSGDLSVYWYQQSLDQGLQFLIQYYNGEERAKGNILERFSAQQFPDLHSELNLSSLELGDSALYFCASSKTSAANTGELFFGEGSRLTVL.

The J gene is TRBJ1-4, the V gene TRBV5-1; 7 positions match TRBD1. V lost 4 bases and J lost 3; bases outside the gene matches: 6. The CDR3 has 15 amino acids. Germline V lookup: CDR1 SGHRS, CDR2 YFSETQ. The CDR3 nucleotides read TGCGCCAGCAGCGCATACAGGGGTCCTAATGAAAAACTGTTTTTT. Amino acids: CASSAYRGPNEKLFF.

This chain connects TRBV7-3 to TRBJ2-1; 8 bases map to TRBD2. The length of the CDR3 is 15 residues. Germline-derived CDR1 and CDR2 are SGHTA and FQGTGA. Trimming at V came to 6 bases and at J to 2 bases, leaving 6 bases not matched to a gene. The CDR3: CASRSTGGPYNEQFF. The CDR3 region has the DNA TGTGCCAGCAGGAGTACGGGGGGGCCCTACAATGAGCAGTTCTTC.

The rearrangement links TRBV6-1 to TRBJ2-7; unclear D gene. Germline V gene data show CDR1 as MNHNS and CDR2 as SASEGT. Trimming cost V 2 bases and J 3 bases, with 11 bases left between them. This CDR3 contains 14 residues. The chain's CDR3 is CASSERVVNYEQYF. The CDR3 nucleotides read TGTGCCAGCAGTGAACGGGTTGTTAACTACGAGCAGTACTTC.

The chain carries TRBV4-1 and TRBJ2-1, with 12 positions matching TRBD2. Germline V CDR1 and CDR2: MGHRA, YSYEKL. The CDR3 runs to 16 residues. V was clipped by 3 bases and J by 8 bases; unmatched bases: 8. This CDR3 is CASSHASGGAEYEQFF. The CDR3, as DNA: TGCGCCAGCAGCCATGCTAGCGGGGGGGCCGAATATGAGCAGTTCTTC.

This chain joins TRBV7-2 and TRBJ2-3; D is perhaps TRBD1 (6 bases). Trimming cost V 1 base and J 4 bases, with 12 bases left between them. This CDR3 has 15 amino acids. Germline CDR1 reads SGHTA; CDR2 reads FQGNSA. DNA for the CDR3: TGTGCCAGCAGCTTAGAAGCGACAGGATCAGATACGCAGTATTTT. Its translation is CASSLEATGSDTQYF.

The chain is built from TRBV19 and TRBJ1-1; no clear D gene. Looked up from germline, CDR1 is LNHDA and CDR2 is SQIVND (reference sequence). CDR3 length equals 15 residues. V was trimmed by 9 bases and J by 1 base, leaving 18 bases between them. The CDR3 DNA reads TGTGCCAGCGGTATCATACCATTACCGAACACTGAAGCTTTCTTT. Translating gives CASGIIPLPNTEAFF.

On this clone itself: One junction end does not reproduce the germline sequence, and a read error may be involved. This chain links TRBV7-7 with TRBJ1-5; the match to TRBD1 covers 11 bases. From germline, CDR1 is SSHAT and CDR2 FNYEAQ (reference sequence). This CDR3 has 18 residues. The CDR3 DNA is TGTGCTAGCAGATTCCGGGACAGGGGGATCGGGATAGCTCAGCCCCAGCATTTT. This codes for CASRFRDRGIGIAQPQHF.

Only one count was recorded for this clone. The rearrangement uses TRBV6-5 and TRBJ1-2; the D gene is possibly TRBD1 (6 bases). Germline V gene data show CDR1 as MNHEY and CDR2 as SVGAGI. The germline V and J ends were trimmed by 6 bases and 6 bases, with 20 bases remaining between them. CDR3 length: 15 residues. CDR3 nucleotide sequence: TGTGCCAGCAGCTTCAACCGGGACACCCCACATGGCTACACCTTC. Translated: CASSFNRDTPHGYTF.

This clone came up once. J is TRBJ2-7 and V is TRBV29-1, with unresolved D. Germline loops: CDR1 SQVTM, CDR2 ANQGSEA. Trimming left V 5 bases short and J 0 bases short, with 11 bases between. This CDR3 is 13 amino acids long. CDR3 in amino acids: CSVRTFSSYEQYF. The CDR3, as DNA: TGCAGCGTTCGTACATTCAGCTCCTACGAGCAGTACTTC.

V gene TRBV29-1 combines with J gene TRBJ2-7, with 9 bases lining up with TRBD1. This CDR3 comprises 15 residues. Germline V gives CDR1 SQVTM, CDR2 ANQGSEA. The junction had 8 bases not matched to a gene; V was cut back by 0 bases and J by 5 bases. The CDR3 loop is CSVEDTGQGFDEQYF. In DNA form, the CDR3 reads TGCAGCGTTGAAGACACTGGACAGGGGTTTGACGAGCAGTACTTC.

The chain couples TRBV30 to TRBJ2-6, with a weak D call TRBD1 (5 bases). The CDR3 extends over 17 amino acids. V was shortened by 1 base and J by 0 bases, with 13 bases between the two germline ends. The germline gives CDR1 GTSNPN, CDR2 SVGIG (reference sequence). This chain's CDR3 is CAWSEVRALSGANVLTF. In nucleotides, the CDR3 is TGTGCCTGGAGTGAGGTCAGGGCCCTCTCTGGGGCCAACGTCCTGACTTTC.

The V gene is TRBV7-8, the J gene TRBJ1-3, with D tentatively TRBD1 (5 bases). Germline CDR1 SGHVS, CDR2 FQNEAQ. The CDR3 totals 16 residues. V lost 1 base to trimming and J lost 2 bases, with 12 bases between them. CDR3 coding DNA: TGTGCCAGCAGCTTAGGGAACAAGGGGACTGGAAACACCATATATTTT. Protein product: CASSLGNKGTGNTIYF.